This T cell receptor (beta chain) was identified in a study of blood T cell repertoires in COVID-19. Study-level background: From the United States, Italy and Spain came samples of acute and convalescent COVID-19. Sources were T cells, B-cell-depleted T cells, or PBMCs; the material itself was cDNA or gDNA.

Authors' data handling: Reference gene primers were amplified, and this amplification served to estimate nucleated cell counts. TCRdb's table, derived via immunoSEQ multiplex PCR, lists solely in-frame clones and lacks some. Clonal size and the V and J genes are those of that table, whereas D and trimming came from the DNA. Of about 220,000 clones listed, approximately 85% were seen once; the top ten hold 2.5% to 3.5%. This clone was picked up one time. This CDR3 region has 15 residues. After removal of 3 bases from V and 5 bases from J, the junction contained 5 bases not matched to a gene. Germline CDR1 SGHNT, CDR2 YYREEE (reference sequence).

The sequenced sample was peripheral blood. The sequence derives from a man aged 45-60 years who had recovered from COVID-19. The chain carries TRBV5-4 and TRBJ2-2; 9 bases fit TRBD1. CDR3 sequence reads: CASSSTGGGTGELFF. CDR3 coding DNA: TGTGCCAGCAGCTCGACAGGGGGAGGAACCGGGGAGCTGTTTTTT.